Sequencing of this T cell receptor (beta chain) was carried out in a study of identical twins. In TCRdb, the 5' RACE reads were re-called with MiXCR into one record per CDR3 protein. Of hundreds of thousands of distinct CDR3 sequences detected, 15% to 20% appear once; the ten largest clones hold about 12%. CDR3 length: 12 residues. From germline, CDR1 is ENHRY and CDR2 SYGVKD. Deletions cut 3 bases from V and 3 bases from J, with 4 bases between. These data also formed part of another study, on T cells expressing NK-cell markers. That work contributes: The TCR beta repertoires originated in sorted CD3+CD56+NKG2C+, CD3+CD56+NKG2C- and CD3+CD56-NKG2C+ T cells. There were four donors in whom these clonotypes also led the CD3+CD56-NKG2C+ fraction.

This receptor was identified in a woman aged 18-35 years in good health. The sample consisted of PBMCs. The genes are TRBV10-3 and TRBJ2-3; D ambiguous. The CDR3 region is CAISDRTDTQYF. Here the CDR3 DNA reads TGTGCCATCAGTGACCGGACAGATACGCAGTATTTT.